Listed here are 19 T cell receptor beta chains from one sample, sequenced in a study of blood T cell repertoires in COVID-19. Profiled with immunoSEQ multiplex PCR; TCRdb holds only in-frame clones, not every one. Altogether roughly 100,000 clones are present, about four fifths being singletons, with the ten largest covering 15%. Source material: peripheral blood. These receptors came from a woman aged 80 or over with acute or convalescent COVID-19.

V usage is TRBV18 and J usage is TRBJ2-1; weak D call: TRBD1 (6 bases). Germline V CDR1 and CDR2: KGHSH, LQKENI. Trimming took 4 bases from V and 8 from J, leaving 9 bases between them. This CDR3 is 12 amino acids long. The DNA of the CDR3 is TGTGCCAGCTCACTACAGGGTGATGAGCAGTTCTTC. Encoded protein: CASSLQGDEQFF.

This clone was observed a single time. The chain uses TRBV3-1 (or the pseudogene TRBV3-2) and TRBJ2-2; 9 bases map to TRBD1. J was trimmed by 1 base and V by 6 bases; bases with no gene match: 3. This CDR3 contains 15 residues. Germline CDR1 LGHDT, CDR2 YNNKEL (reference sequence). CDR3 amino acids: CASSSGQGNTGELFF. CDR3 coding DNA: TGTGCCAGCAGTTCGGGACAGGGGAACACCGGGGAGCTGTTTTTT.

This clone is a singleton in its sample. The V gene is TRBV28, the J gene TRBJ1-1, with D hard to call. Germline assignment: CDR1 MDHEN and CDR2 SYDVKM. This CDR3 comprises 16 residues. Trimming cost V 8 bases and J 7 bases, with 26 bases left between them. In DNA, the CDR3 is TGTGCCAGCGACCCCTCGGCCGGGGTCAGCGATGATGAAGCTTTCTTT. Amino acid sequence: CASDPSAGVSDDEAFF.

CDR3 in amino acids: CASSEVGGVQPQHF. In nucleotides, the CDR3 is TGTGCCAGCAGTGAAGTAGGGGGGGTGCAGCCCCAGCATTTT. The chain joins TRBV6-1 to TRBJ1-5; possible D gene TRBD1, 6 bases. This CDR3 is 14 amino acids long. Per germline, CDR1 MNHNS and CDR2 SASEGT. Between the trimmed V and J ends, which lost 1 base and 7 bases, there was a span of 11 bases.

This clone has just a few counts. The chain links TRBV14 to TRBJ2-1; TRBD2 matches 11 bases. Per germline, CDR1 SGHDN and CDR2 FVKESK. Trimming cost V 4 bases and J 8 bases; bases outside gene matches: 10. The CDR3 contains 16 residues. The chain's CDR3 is CASSPQTSGSIYEQFF. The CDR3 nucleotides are TGTGCCAGCAGCCCCCAAACTAGCGGGAGTATATATGAGCAGTTCTTC. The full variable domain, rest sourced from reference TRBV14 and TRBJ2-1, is EAGVTQFPSHSVIEKGQTVTLRCDPISGHDNLYWYRRVMGKEIKFLLHFVKESKQDESGMPNNRFLAERTGGTYSTLKVQPAELEDSGVYFCASSPQTSGSIYEQFFGPGTRLTVL.

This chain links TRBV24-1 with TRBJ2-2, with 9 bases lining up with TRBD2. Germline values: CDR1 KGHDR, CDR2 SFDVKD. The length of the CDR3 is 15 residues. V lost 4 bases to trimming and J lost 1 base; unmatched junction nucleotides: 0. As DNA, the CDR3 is TGTGCCACCAGTGAAGCGGGAGGGAACACCGGGGAGCTGTTTTTT. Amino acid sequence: CATSEAGGNTGELFF.

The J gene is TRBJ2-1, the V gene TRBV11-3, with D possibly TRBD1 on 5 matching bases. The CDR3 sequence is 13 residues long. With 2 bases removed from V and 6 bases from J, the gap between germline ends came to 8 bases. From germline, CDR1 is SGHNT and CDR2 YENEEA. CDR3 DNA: TGTGCCAGCAGCTTACTTAGGGGCAATGAGCAGTTCTTC. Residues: CASSLLRGNEQFF. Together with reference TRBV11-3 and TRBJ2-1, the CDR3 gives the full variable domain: EAGVVQSPRYKIIEKKQPVAFWCNPISGHNTLYWYLQNLGQGPELLIRYENEEAVDDSQLPKDRFSAERLKGVDSTLKIQPAELGDSAVYLCASSLLRGNEQFFGPGTRLTVL.

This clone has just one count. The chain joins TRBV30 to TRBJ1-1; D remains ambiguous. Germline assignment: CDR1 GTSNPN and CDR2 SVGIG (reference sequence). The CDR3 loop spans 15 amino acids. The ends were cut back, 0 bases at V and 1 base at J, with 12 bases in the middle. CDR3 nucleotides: TGTGCCTGGAGTGTCCGGAGGACGGCGAACACTGAAGCTTTCTTT. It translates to CAWSVRRTANTEAFF.

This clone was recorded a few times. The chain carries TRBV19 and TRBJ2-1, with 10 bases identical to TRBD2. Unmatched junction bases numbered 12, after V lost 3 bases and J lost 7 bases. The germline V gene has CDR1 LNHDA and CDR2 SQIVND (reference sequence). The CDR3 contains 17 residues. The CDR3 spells CASSIRVIAGGENEQFF. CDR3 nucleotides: TGTGCCAGTAGTATTAGGGTCATAGCGGGAGGCGAGAATGAGCAGTTCTTC.

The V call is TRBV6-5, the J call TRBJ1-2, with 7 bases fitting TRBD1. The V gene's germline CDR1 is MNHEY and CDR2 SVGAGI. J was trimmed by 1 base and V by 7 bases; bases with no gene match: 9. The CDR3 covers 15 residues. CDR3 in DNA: TGTGCCAGCAAGCTCGGGGACAGCCTTAACTATGGCTACACCTTC. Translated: CASKLGDSLNYGYTF.

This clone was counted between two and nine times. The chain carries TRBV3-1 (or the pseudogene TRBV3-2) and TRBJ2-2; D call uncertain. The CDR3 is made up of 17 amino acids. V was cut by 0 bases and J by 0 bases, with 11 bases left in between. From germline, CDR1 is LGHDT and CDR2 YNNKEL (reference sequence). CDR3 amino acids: CASSQDGESANTGELFF. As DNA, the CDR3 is TGTGCCAGCAGCCAAGATGGAGAATCCGCGAACACCGGGGAGCTGTTTTTT.

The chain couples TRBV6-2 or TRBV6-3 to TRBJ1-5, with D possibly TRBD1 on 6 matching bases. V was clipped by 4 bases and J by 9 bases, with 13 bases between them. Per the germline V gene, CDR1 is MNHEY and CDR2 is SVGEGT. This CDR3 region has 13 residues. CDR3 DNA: TGTGCCAGCAGTTTCGACAGGAACGGGCCCCAGCATTTT. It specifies CASSFDRNGPQHF.

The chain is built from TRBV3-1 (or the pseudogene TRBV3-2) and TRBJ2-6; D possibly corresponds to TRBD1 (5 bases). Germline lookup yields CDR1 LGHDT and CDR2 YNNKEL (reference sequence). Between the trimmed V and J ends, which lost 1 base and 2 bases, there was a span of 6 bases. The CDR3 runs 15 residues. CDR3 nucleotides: TGTGCCAGCAGCCAAGGGGGCGCTGGGGCCAACGTCCTGACTTTC. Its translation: CASSQGGAGANVLTF.

The CDR3 sequence: CASSESYWDSYNEQFF. Written as DNA, the CDR3 is TGCGCCAGCAGTGAGTCTTACTGGGACAGCTACAATGAGCAGTTCTTC. The chain has TRBV10-1 and TRBJ2-1, with TRBD1 matching 7 bases. Germline V gene data show CDR1 as WNHNN and CDR2 as SYGVQD (reference sequence). This CDR3 is built from 16 residues. Germline trimming cut 0 bases from V and 3 bases from J; bases unmatched to any gene: 5.

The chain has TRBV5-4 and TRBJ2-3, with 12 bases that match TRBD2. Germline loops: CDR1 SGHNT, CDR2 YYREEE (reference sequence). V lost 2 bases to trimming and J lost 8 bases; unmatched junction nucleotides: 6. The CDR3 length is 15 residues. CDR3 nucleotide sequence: TGTGCCAGCAGCTTCACGACTAGCGGGAGAGGTACGCAGTATTTT. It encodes CASSFTTSGRGTQYF.

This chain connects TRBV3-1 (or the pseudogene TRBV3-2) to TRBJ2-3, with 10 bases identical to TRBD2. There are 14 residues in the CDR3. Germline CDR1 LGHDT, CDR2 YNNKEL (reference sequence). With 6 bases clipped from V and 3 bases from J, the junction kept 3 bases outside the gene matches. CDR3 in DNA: TGTGCCAGCAGTCGTAGCGGGAGGACAGATACGCAGTATTTT. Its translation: CASSRSGRTDTQYF.

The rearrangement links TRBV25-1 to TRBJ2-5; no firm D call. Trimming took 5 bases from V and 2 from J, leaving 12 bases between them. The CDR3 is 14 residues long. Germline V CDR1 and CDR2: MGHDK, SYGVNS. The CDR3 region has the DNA TGTGCCAGCAGTCGTACAGACCATCAAGAGACCCAGTACTTC. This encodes CASSRTDHQETQYF.

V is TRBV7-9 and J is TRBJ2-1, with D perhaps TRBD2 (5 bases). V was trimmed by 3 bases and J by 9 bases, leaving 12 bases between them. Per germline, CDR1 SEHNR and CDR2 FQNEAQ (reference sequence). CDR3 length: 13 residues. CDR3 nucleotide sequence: TGTGCCAGCAGCTTCGGGCCCCGGGGTGAGCAGTTCTTC. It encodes CASSFGPRGEQFF.

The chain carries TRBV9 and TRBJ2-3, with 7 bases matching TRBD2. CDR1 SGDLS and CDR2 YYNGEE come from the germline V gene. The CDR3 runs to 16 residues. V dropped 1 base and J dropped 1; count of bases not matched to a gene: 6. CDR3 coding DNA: TGTGCCAGCAGCGTATCCGGCGGGAGTGGCACAGATACGCAGTATTTT. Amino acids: CASSVSGGSGTDTQYF.